One sample yielded the 10 T cell receptor beta chains listed below, sequenced in a study of naive and memory T cell subsets. Ligated cDNA underwent four rounds of PCR with nested alpha and beta constant region primers and SP2. Using its own MiXCR run on the UMI-ligation and nested PCR reads, TCRdb lists one record per CDR3 protein. Of around 25,000 distinct CDR3 sequences in the sample, nearly 6% were seen once. As for treatment: skin biopsy from PPD injection site in Mantoux-positive individual. A UMI-containing oligonucleotide was joined by 3' ligation to the TCR cDNA template. The starting material was skin, obtained from a tuberculin skin test site. All receptors derive from an adult in good health.

This clonotype came up many times. The rearrangement links TRBV5-4 to TRBJ2-1; D call uncertain. Trimming removed 6 bases at V and 0 bases at J, with 10 bases between. Germline-derived CDR1 and CDR2 are SGHNT and YYREEE (reference sequence). The CDR3 has 14 residues. CDR3 protein: CASTSQSSYNEQFF. In DNA, the CDR3 is TGTGCCAGCACTTCTCAAAGCTCCTACAATGAGCAGTTCTTC.

By share of the sample, this clonotype is medium-sized. This sequence joins TRBV2 and TRBJ2-1; TRBD2 matches at 11 bases. J lost 6 bases, V lost 1 base, and 5 bases had no gene match. Germline V CDR1 and CDR2: SNHLY, FYNNEI. This CDR3 is built from 16 residues. The CDR3 is CASSEDRLAGGNEQFF. The CDR3 bases are TGTGCCAGCAGTGAAGATAGGCTAGCGGGAGGCAATGAGCAGTTCTTC.

The sample holds many counts of this clonotype. The gene calls are TRBV11-3 and TRBJ2-1, with TRBD2 identical over 14 bases. Germline V lookup: CDR1 SGHNT, CDR2 YENEEA. This CDR3 spans 16 amino acids. V lost 5 bases and J lost 7; bases outside the gene matches: 7. This CDR3 is CASSPQGLAGANEQFF. In nucleotides, the CDR3 is TGTGCCAGCAGCCCCCAGGGACTAGCGGGAGCGAATGAGCAGTTCTTC.

For this clonotype: A read error is possible here, since a much larger clone lies one base away. The CDR3 DNA is TGTGCTAGTGCTATGTTGTACGAGCAGTACTTC. Translating it yields CASAMLYEQYF. The chain links TRBV12-5 to TRBJ2-7, with D unclear. Germline V gives CDR1 LGHNT, CDR2 FRNRAP. The V gene lost 7 bases and the J gene lost 4 bases, with 8 bases spanning the gap. CDR3 size: 11 residues.

This clonotype was observed a handful of times. V gene TRBV7-2 combines with J gene TRBJ2-3; D ambiguous. V was clipped by 5 bases and J by 2 bases, with 11 bases between them. The CDR3 length is 14 residues. Germline CDR1 reads SGHTA; CDR2 reads FQGNSA. The CDR3 region is CASSGRLSTDTQYF. DNA for the CDR3: TGTGCCAGCAGCGGCAGGCTCTCCACAGATACGCAGTATTTT.

This chain uses TRBV7-2 with TRBJ2-7; D may be TRBD2 (5 bases). V was cut by 4 bases and J by 4 bases, with 8 bases left in between. The length of the CDR3 is 12 residues. CDR1 is SGHTA and CDR2 is FQGNSA in the germline V gene. The CDR3 spells CASSSGLYEQYF. CDR3 nucleotide sequence: TGTGCCAGCAGCTCCGGACTTTACGAGCAGTACTTC.

This clonotype was found many times. The CDR3 DNA is TGTGCCAGCAGCTTAATAGCGGGTGTCACAGATACGCAGTATTTT. It encodes CASSLIAGVTDTQYF. V usage is TRBV7-2 and J usage is TRBJ2-3; 7 positions agree with TRBD2. This CDR3 has 15 amino acids. Germline values: CDR1 SGHTA, CDR2 FQGNSA. Trimming at V came to 2 bases and at J to 2 bases, leaving 4 bases not matched to a gene.

This clonotype was seen more than once but under ten times. The chain combines TRBV27 with TRBJ2-6, with 9 bases matching TRBD1. Germline CDR1 and CDR2: MNHEY and SMNVEV (reference sequence). The V segment lost 6 bases and the J segment 1 base; nucleotides outside the gene matches: 4. The CDR3 consists of 16 residues. CDR3 region: CASSDRGVSGANVLTF. The CDR3 coding sequence is TGTGCCAGCAGCGACAGGGGGGTATCTGGGGCCAACGTCCTGACTTTC.

This clonotype was recorded many times. The chain has TRBV18 and TRBJ2-7; D uncertain. Germline V CDR1 and CDR2: KGHSH, LQKENI. The CDR3 contains 15 residues. V was clipped by 4 bases and J by 3 bases, with 16 bases between them. CDR3 sequence reads: CASSLDWAPHYEQYF. Written as DNA, the CDR3 is TGTGCCAGCTCACTAGACTGGGCCCCCCACTACGAGCAGTACTTC.

In its sample, this clonotype was seen a few times. The V call is TRBV9, the J call TRBJ2-1; possible D gene TRBD1, 6 bases. The CDR3 spans 14 residues. CDR1 and CDR2 from the germline V gene are SGDLS and YYNGEE. The V end was cut by 0 bases, the J end by 9 bases, with 13 bases between. The CDR3 nucleotides read TGTGCCAGCAGCGTAGAACAGGGTCGGGGTGAGCAGTTCTTC. This gives the protein CASSVEQGRGEQFF.